This TCR beta chain stems from a study of glioma-infiltrating T cells. Overall study findings and caveats: Non-neoplastic patients had below-expected tissue-blood divergence, while all gliomas exceeded expectation. Very few CDR3 sequences were shared between tissue and blood.

Amplification of TCR alpha and beta CDR3 regions from RNA used iRepertoire nested multiplex PCR. Tissue mRNA or PBMC total RNA, roughly 100-400 ng, went into one-step reverse transcription and amplification. TCRdb processed the multiplex PCR reads anew with MiXCR; each CDR3 protein has one entry. Of over 130,000 distinct CDR3 sequences listed, about 39% are singletons. This clonotype has more than one count but fewer than ten. No antigen is known for it. The V segment lost 5 bases and the J segment 5 bases; nucleotides outside the gene matches: 2. The CDR3 consists of 13 residues. This TCR came from a human donor with low-grade glioma or glioblastoma, undergoing nonglioma brain surgery, or in good health (not recorded which). This sequence joins TRBV12-3 or TRBV12-4 and TRBJ2-3; 9 nucleotides line up with TRBD1. The sequenced material came from glioma tissue, nonneoplastic brain tissue, or PBMCs (not recorded which). CDR3: CASSRDREDTQYF. DNA of the CDR3: TGTGCCAGCAGTAGGGACAGGGAAGATACGCAGTATTTT.